The 22 T cell receptor beta chains given below trace back to one sample, sequenced in a study of cytomegalovirus exposure and HLA in healthy donors. Use of 60 Vbeta and 13 Jbeta primers characterized the PCR. The data were produced by immunoSEQ multiplex PCR, yet TCRdb's version contains in-frame clones alone and is incomplete. Of over 100,000 clones detected, less than 80% appear once; the ten largest clones hold approximately 6.3%. Sequences were obtained from PBMCs. These receptors were collected from a man aged 35 to 55 in good health and CMV-seropositive.

The rearrangement links TRBV5-1 to TRBJ2-3, with TRBD2 matching 8 bases. The CDR3 is 16 residues long. Per the germline V gene, CDR1 is SGHRS and CDR2 is YFSETQ. The junction had 11 bases not matched to a gene; V was cut back by 4 bases and J by 4 bases. The CDR3 spells CASSRVAGGASDTQYF. In DNA, the CDR3 is TGCGCCAGCAGCCGGGTAGCCGGGGGGGCCTCAGATACGCAGTATTTT.

This chain links TRBV7-9 with TRBJ2-3; D is perhaps TRBD1 (6 bases). The CDR3 contains 15 residues. The germline V gene encodes CDR1 SEHNR and CDR2 FQNEAQ (reference sequence). V was cut by 5 bases and J by 3 bases, with 15 bases left in between. DNA of the CDR3: TGTGCCAGCAGCCCATTCAGGGGAAGAACAGATACGCAGTATTTT. This translates into CASSPFRGRTDTQYF.

This rearrangement joins TRBV5-8 to TRBJ2-7, with D possibly matching TRBD2 (6 bases). CDR1 and CDR2 (germline): SGHTS, YDEGEE. The CDR3 is made up of 15 amino acids. V lost 4 bases and J 5 bases, leaving 19 bases between the germline ends. The CDR3 spells CASSVRGGQLHEQYF. Written as DNA, the CDR3 is TGTGCCAGCAGCGTTCGGGGAGGCCAATTACACGAGCAGTACTTC.

The chain uses TRBV15 and TRBJ2-7; 10 bases map to TRBD1. V was pared by 3 bases and J by 6 bases, with 11 bases of the junction left unmatched. Germline CDR1 and CDR2: LNHNV and YYDKDF (reference sequence). The CDR3 is 16 residues long. CDR3: CATSSRDRGFRPEQYF. CDR3 sequence (DNA): TGTGCCACCAGCAGCCGGGACAGGGGTTTTCGTCCCGAGCAGTACTTC.

V and J are TRBV19 and TRBJ2-1; 10 bases are a match to TRBD1. The CDR3 length is 14 residues. CDR1 and CDR2 (germline): LNHDA, SQIVND (reference sequence). V lost 9 bases to trimming and J lost 9 bases; unmatched junction nucleotides: 11. The CDR3 is CASTGTGAKVEQFF. The CDR3 DNA follows: TGTGCCAGCACCGGGACAGGGGCGAAGGTTGAGCAGTTCTTC.

In DNA, the CDR3 is TGTGCCATCAGTTTACAGGGAGATACGCAGTATTTT. This encodes CAISLQGDTQYF. This chain uses TRBV10-3 with TRBJ2-3, with a weak D call TRBD1 (6 bases). V was trimmed by 5 bases and J by 5 bases, leaving 8 bases between them. Germline CDR1 is ENHRY and CDR2 is SYGVKD. The CDR3 is 12 residues long.

This clone was detected only a few times. The chain uses TRBV5-5 and TRBJ1-2; D unresolved. Germline lookup yields CDR1 SGHKS and CDR2 YYEKEE (reference sequence). This CDR3 contains 12 residues. Trimming removed 0 bases at V and 8 bases at J, with 8 bases between. The CDR3 DNA reads TGTGCCAGCAGCTTGGGGACGGGAGGCTACACCTTC. It specifies CASSLGTGGYTF. The whole variable domain, remainder taken from reference TRBV5-5 and TRBJ1-2, is DAGVTQSPTHLIKTRGQQVTLRCSPISGHKSVSWYQQVLGQGPQFIFQYYEKEERGRGNFPDRFSARQFPNYSSELNVNALLLGDSALYLCASSLGTGGYTFGSGTRLTVV.

The chain employs TRBV11-2 and TRBJ2-3, with 11 bases lining up with TRBD2. The germline gives CDR1 SGHAT, CDR2 FQNNGV. Trimming removed 3 bases from V and 5 bases from J; junction bases left unmatched: 4. This CDR3 has 15 residues. In DNA form, the CDR3 reads TGTGCCAGCAGCTTCGGACTAGCGGGTATAGATACGCAGTATTTT. This encodes CASSFGLAGIDTQYF.

This chain uses TRBV7-2 with TRBJ1-6, with TRBD1 identical over 10 bases. The CDR3 length is 15 residues. CDR1 and CDR2 (germline): SGHTA, FQGNSA. V shed 4 bases, J shed 6 bases, and the junction held 3 bases outside the gene matches. CDR3 nucleotides: TGTGCCAGCAGCTCCGGACAGGGGGGTAATTCACCCCTCCACTTT. Amino acids: CASSSGQGGNSPLHF. The full variable domain, in which reference TRBV7-2 and TRBJ1-6 provide the parts outside the CDR3, is GAGVSQSPSNKVTEKGKDVELRCDPISGHTALYWYRQSLGQGLEFLIYFQGNSAPDKSGLPSDRFSAERTGGSVSTLTIQRTQQEDSAVYLCASSSGQGGNSPLHFGNGTRLTVT.

This chain uses TRBV28 with TRBJ1-2; D is possibly TRBD1 (5 bases). V dropped 2 bases and J dropped 3 bases, with 7 bases sitting between them. CDR3 length: 13 amino acids. CDR1 is MDHEN and CDR2 is SYDVKM in the germline V gene. CDR3 nucleotides: TGTGCCAGCAGTTTACAGGGTGACTATGGCTACACCTTC. It translates to CASSLQGDYGYTF.

This clone occurred once. This chain links TRBV5-1 with TRBJ2-5, with 8 positions matching TRBD2. Germline CDR1 is SGHRS and CDR2 is YFSETQ. The V segment lost 2 bases and the J segment 4 bases; nucleotides outside the gene matches: 7. This CDR3 region has 15 residues. In nucleotides, the CDR3 is TGCGCCAGCAGCTTAGGAGGACTAGCCGGAGAGACCCAGTACTTC. Protein product: CASSLGGLAGETQYF.

The chain carries TRBV5-1 and TRBJ2-2, with TRBD2 matching 14 bases. Germline values: CDR1 SGHRS, CDR2 YFSETQ. V was pared by 4 bases and J by 2 bases, with 4 bases of the junction left unmatched. The CDR3 is made up of 17 amino acids. CDR3 region: CASSPGLAGANTGELFF. CDR3 bases: TGCGCCAGCAGCCCGGGACTAGCGGGAGCTAACACCGGGGAGCTGTTTTTT.

The chain has TRBV5-8 and TRBJ2-5; 12 bases are a match to TRBD1. The last part of the DNA fits TRBJ2-7 better; the J call may be wrong. Germline assignment: CDR1 SGHTS and CDR2 YDEGEE. The length of the CDR3 is 17 residues. The CDR3 loop is CASSRDRGRLTSYEQYF. The CDR3 coding sequence is TGTGCCAGCAGCCGGGACAGGGGGCGCCTAACCTCCTACGAGCAGTACTTC.

The chain joins TRBV5-6 to TRBJ2-7; D not resolved. The germline CDR1 and CDR2 sequences are SGHDT and YYEEEE. The CDR3 covers 14 residues. V lost 1 base and J 2 bases, leaving 10 bases between the germline ends. CDR3 sequence: CASSLLAGPYEQYF. Written as DNA, the CDR3 is TGTGCCAGCAGCTTGTTGGCAGGTCCCTACGAGCAGTACTTC.

This clone turned up a few times. The rearrangement uses TRBV5-6 and TRBJ1-5; D unclear. Germline values: CDR1 SGHDT, CDR2 YYEEEE. The CDR3 covers 14 residues. Trimming left V 0 bases short and J 3 bases short, with 7 bases between. This CDR3 is CASSLVADNQPQHF. The DNA for the CDR3 is TGTGCCAGCAGCTTGGTCGCAGACAATCAGCCCCAGCATTTT.

V gene TRBV29-1 combines with J gene TRBJ2-5; TRBD1 agrees at 8 bases. The length of the CDR3 is 11 residues. CDR1 SQVTM and CDR2 ANQGSEA come from the germline V gene. With V trimmed by 6 bases and J by 11 bases, 8 bases remained unmatched. The CDR3 bases are TGCAGCGTCCAGGGGGCGAATCGTCAGTACTTC. Protein sequence: CSVQGANRQYF.

This chain uses TRBV27 with TRBJ2-7, with a tentative D call TRBD1 (7 bases). CDR1 and CDR2 from the germline V gene are MNHEY and SMNVEV (reference sequence). V was shortened by 5 bases and J by 5 bases, with 16 bases between the two germline ends. This CDR3 contains 14 residues. The CDR3 here is CASSVTGSGDEQYF. CDR3 sequence (DNA): TGTGCCAGCAGTGTGACAGGGTCGGGGGACGAGCAGTACTTC.

This clone came up a few times. As DNA, the CDR3 is TGTGCCAGCAGCCCCTCCTCTAGGTCTGATGAGCAGTTCTTC. Residues: CASSPSSRSDEQFF. This sequence joins TRBV5-4 and TRBJ2-1; D is unresolved. Germline V gene sequence: CDR1 SGHNT, CDR2 YYREEE (reference sequence). Trimming removed 4 bases from V and 8 bases from J, with 16 bases in between. This CDR3 spans 14 amino acids.

The V and J genes are TRBV5-4 and TRBJ1-1; D is unclear. V gave up 0 bases and J gave up 4 bases, with 10 bases separating them. The CDR3 has 14 amino acids. Germline V gene data show CDR1 as SGHNT and CDR2 as YYREEE (reference sequence). The chain's CDR3 is CASSLVDEGTEAFF. In DNA, the CDR3 is TGTGCCAGCAGCTTGGTCGATGAGGGCACTGAAGCTTTCTTT.

The chain carries TRBV19 and TRBJ1-2; no clear D gene. The CDR3 sequence is 13 residues long. V was shortened by 9 bases and J by 2 bases, with 13 bases between the two germline ends. Germline V gene sequence: CDR1 LNHDA, CDR2 SQIVND (reference sequence). Here the CDR3 reads CASISTGNYGYTF. The CDR3 DNA reads as TGTGCCAGCATTTCCACCGGGAACTATGGCTACACCTTC.

The gene calls are TRBV27 and TRBJ1-5, with D tentatively TRBD1 (6 bases). The V end was cut by 3 bases, the J end by 7 bases, with 16 bases between. This CDR3 has 15 residues. Per germline, CDR1 MNHEY and CDR2 SMNVEV (reference sequence). CDR3 nucleotides: TGTGCCAGCAGTTTCGGGCGGGGGGCCCTACAGCCCCAGCATTTT. Amino acids: CASSFGRGALQPQHF.

J is TRBJ2-2 and V is TRBV7-9; possibly TRBD2 for D (6 bases). The CDR3 totals 18 residues. From germline, CDR1 is SEHNR and CDR2 FQNEAQ (reference sequence). V lost 5 bases, J lost 4 bases, and 23 bases lay in between. This chain's CDR3 is CASSPPKKEGRSTGELFF. Here the CDR3 DNA reads TGTGCCAGCAGCCCTCCAAAAAAGGAGGGGAGGTCCACCGGGGAGCTGTTTTTT.